These 10 T cell receptor beta chains share one sample of origin, sequenced in a study of shared clonotypes between healthy human individuals. CD45RO negativity and positive selection for CCR7 defined naive CD8 cells, a population that excluded terminally differentiated effector memory CD45RA+ cells. Clones were sequenced by immunoSEQ multiplex PCR, and TCRdb holds only the in-frame ones, with some missing. The sample lists about 1,900,000 clones; roughly 95% were seen once. Sequenced input: naive CD8+ T cells sorted from blood. These receptors were collected from a man aged 18 to 35 in good health.

The chain carries TRBV27 and TRBJ2-2, with 13 bases lining up with TRBD2. J was trimmed by 1 base and V by 7 bases; bases with no gene match: 9. CDR1 is MNHEY, CDR2 SMNVEV, per germline (reference sequence). The CDR3 spans 18 residues. CDR3 region: CASTRLAGGLGNTGELFF. The CDR3 DNA reads TGTGCCAGCACCCGACTAGCGGGAGGCCTGGGGAACACCGGGGAGCTGTTTTTT.

The rearrangement uses TRBV27 and TRBJ1-1; the match to TRBD1 covers 9 bases. Germline V gives CDR1 MNHEY, CDR2 SMNVEV (reference sequence). This CDR3 has 14 residues. V shed 6 bases, J shed 4 bases, and the junction held 6 bases outside the gene matches. CDR3 coding DNA: TGTGCCAGCAGCCAACAGGGGGCGAGCACTGAAGCTTTCTTT. This gives the protein CASSQQGASTEAFF.

The V and J genes are TRBV20-1 and TRBJ1-2; a possible D gene is TRBD1 (5 bases). V was trimmed by 6 bases and J by 6 bases, leaving 11 bases between them. Germline V gives CDR1 DFQATT, CDR2 SNEGSKA (reference sequence). This CDR3 region has 11 residues. The CDR3 nucleotides are TGCAGTGCCCCGACAGTGGATGGCTACACCTTC. Its protein product is CSAPTVDGYTF.

This clone showed up just once. The rearrangement links TRBV27 to TRBJ1-5; D is ambiguous. This CDR3 is built from 13 residues. Trimming shortened V by 4 bases and J by 5 bases, and 9 bases separated the two germline ends. Per germline, CDR1 MNHEY and CDR2 SMNVEV (reference sequence). The CDR3 protein is CASSSAVYQPQHF. As DNA, the CDR3 is TGTGCCAGCAGTTCGGCAGTCTATCAGCCCCAGCATTTT.

The rearrangement uses TRBV5-4 and TRBJ2-3; perhaps TRBD2 as D (6 bases). From germline, CDR1 is SGHNT and CDR2 YYREEE (reference sequence). Trimming cost V 4 bases and J 2 bases, with 17 bases left between them. This CDR3 is 16 amino acids long. CDR3 coding DNA: TGTGCCAGCAGCGAAAAGACTAGACCAGTCACAGATACGCAGTATTTT. Its translation: CASSEKTRPVTDTQYF.

V gene TRBV4-1 combines with J gene TRBJ2-7; D is perhaps TRBD2 (7 bases). Deletions cut 1 base from V and 2 bases from J, with 15 bases between. Germline-derived CDR1 and CDR2 are MGHRA and YSYEKL. The CDR3 sequence is 16 residues long. CDR3 DNA: TGCGCCAGCAGCCAAGTAGGGGGAGGGCGAACCTACGAGCAGTACTTC. Its translation is CASSQVGGGRTYEQYF.

The chain links TRBV19 to TRBJ2-3, with 10 nucleotides matching TRBD2. The CDR3 has 16 residues. V shed 7 bases and J 6 bases; nucleotides not matched to a gene: 13. Germline-derived CDR1 and CDR2 are LNHDA and SQIVND (reference sequence). CDR3 protein: CASKASGSRFADTQYF. CDR3 nucleotides: TGTGCCAGTAAGGCTAGCGGGAGCAGATTCGCGGATACGCAGTATTTT. The full variable domain, completed using reference TRBV19 and TRBJ2-3, is DGGITQSPKYLFRKEGQNVTLSCEQNLNHDAMYWYRQDPGQGLRLIYYSQIVNDFQKGDIAEGYSVSREKKESFPLTVTSAQKNPTAFYLCASKASGSRFADTQYFGPGTRLTVL.

The chain carries TRBV29-1 and TRBJ2-1; D possibly corresponds to TRBD2 (6 bases). The germline V and J ends were trimmed by 7 bases and 0 bases, with 19 bases remaining between them. CDR1 is SQVTM, CDR2 ANQGSEA, per germline. This CDR3 contains 16 residues. CDR3 sequence (DNA): TGCAGCGCCGCGGGATGGGCGGCTGACTCCTACAATGAGCAGTTCTTC. Protein: CSAAGWAADSYNEQFF.

This rearrangement joins TRBV28 to TRBJ1-2; D is undetermined. Germline assignment: CDR1 MDHEN and CDR2 SYDVKM. Trimming took 6 bases from V and 8 from J, leaving 13 bases between them. The CDR3 sequence is 12 residues long. The CDR3 bases are TGTGCCAGCAGGGATGGAGGGTACGGCTACACCTTC. Translated: CASRDGGYGYTF.

The rearrangement uses TRBV7-9 and TRBJ2-3; TRBD1 might be the D (6 bases). Germline V lookup: CDR1 SEHNR, CDR2 FQNEAQ (reference sequence). The CDR3 extends over 18 amino acids. V was trimmed by 4 bases and J by 1 base, leaving 21 bases between them. The CDR3 protein is CASSSDSPSRQGTDTQYF. For the CDR3, the DNA is TGTGCCAGCAGCTCGGACAGCCCGTCGAGACAGGGCACAGATACGCAGTATTTT.